This T cell receptor (beta chain) is drawn from a study of cytomegalovirus exposure and HLA in healthy donors. Study results and caveats: Association of a missense DCLRE1C variant with TCR beta V- and J-gene trimming was reported in a later analysis. TCR beta V segments were, for the most part, productive about 87% or about 30% of the time in an earlier analysis. Listed as cytomegalovirus-associated were 150 or so TCR beta chains.

The CDR3 runs to 20 residues. The V segment lost 3 bases and the J segment 0 bases; nucleotides outside the gene matches: 12. Germline V gene lookup returns CDR1 LNHNV and CDR2 YYDKDF (reference sequence). Of note for this clone: Its specificity is not known.

The PCR ran on 60 Vbeta and 13 Jbeta primers. Using immunoSEQ multiplex PCR, the repertoire was profiled, and TCRdb retains in-frame clones only, with some absent. The table shows roughly 180,000 clones, with about four fifths occurring only once. Sequencing was performed on PBMCs. The chain has TRBV15 and TRBJ2-4; 12 nucleotides line up with TRBD2. This TCR came from a woman aged 25 to 45 in good health and CMV-seropositive. The CDR3 DNA reads TGTGCCACCAGCAGTCCTGGGGGGACTAGCGGGCCCTTAGCCAAAAACATTCAGTACTTC. Protein product: CATSSPGGTSGPLAKNIQYF.